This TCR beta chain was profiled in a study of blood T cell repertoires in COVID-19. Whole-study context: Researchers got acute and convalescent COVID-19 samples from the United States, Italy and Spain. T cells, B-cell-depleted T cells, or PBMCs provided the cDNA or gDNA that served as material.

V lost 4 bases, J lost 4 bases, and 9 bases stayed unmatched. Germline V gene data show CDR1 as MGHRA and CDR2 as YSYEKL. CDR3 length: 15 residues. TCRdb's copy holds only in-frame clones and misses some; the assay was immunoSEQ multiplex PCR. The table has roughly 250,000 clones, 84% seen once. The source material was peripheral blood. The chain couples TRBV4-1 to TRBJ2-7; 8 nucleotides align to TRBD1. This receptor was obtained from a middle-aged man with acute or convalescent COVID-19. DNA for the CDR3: TGCGCCAGCAGCCCCGAGGACAGGGCGACTTACGAGCAGTACTTC. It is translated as CASSPEDRATYEQYF.